Detailed here is one TCR beta chain. The CDR3 sequence is 15 residues long. The V gene end was trimmed by 6 bases and the J gene end by 3 bases; junction bases not matched to a gene: 7. Per the germline V gene, CDR1 is KGHSH and CDR2 is LQKENI. The data were obtained in a study of cytomegalovirus exposure and HLA in healthy donors. In the PCR, 60 Vbeta and 13 Jbeta primers were used. The assay was immunoSEQ multiplex PCR, and TCRdb's table has in-frame clones only and misses some. Of around 100,000 clones in the sample, about 80% were seen once. The sample taken for sequencing was PBMCs. The sequence came from a female donor in good health and CMV-seropositive. The genes are TRBV18 and TRBJ2-1, with 8 bases that match TRBD1. The CDR3 region has the DNA TGTGCCAGCTCCCGACCGGGACAGGACTACAATGAGCAGTTCTTC. Amino acids: CASSRPGQDYNEQFF. Looking up the rest from reference TRBV18 and TRBJ2-1 gives the full variable domain: NAGVMQNPRHLVRRRGQEARLRCSPMKGHSHVYWYRQLPEEGLKFMVYLQKENIIDESGMPKERFSAEFPKEGPSILRIQQVVRGDSAAYFCASSRPGQDYNEQFFGPGTRLTVL.